A selection of T cell receptor beta chains follows, all from one sample in a study of T-cell memory formation after mild COVID-19. TCRdb recomputed calls from the 5' RACE reads with MiXCR, one row per CDR3 protein. In the table there are about 300,000 distinct CDR3 sequences, approximately 20% of which are singletons. Sequences were obtained from PBMCs or a T cell subset sorted from them (not recorded which). The receptors shown here come from a man aged 18 to 35 who had mild COVID-19 (a few samples of this study predate the infection). Cell type and time point are not known. CDR3s include the opening cysteine and the closing phenylalanine or tryptophan. A D gene is named only where the DNA matches it firmly. Part of the rows lack a size; the others show once, few, many or a class for expanded clones.

few,.,TRBV5-1,TRBJ1-1,CASQISGSTEAFF,TGCGCCAGCCAGATTTCAGGGAGCACTGAAGCTTTCTTT
few,TRBD1,TRBV20-1,TRBJ1-4,CSARDDRGSEKLFF,TGCAGTGCTAGAGATGACAGGGGGAGTGAAAAACTGTTTTTT
few,.,TRBV28,TRBJ1-5,CASVPGATNQPQHF,TGTGCCAGCGTGCCGGGGGCGACCAATCAGCCCCAGCATTTT
many,TRBD1,TRBV29-1,TRBJ2-3,CSVDRGGGTDTQYF,TGCAGCGTGGACAGGGGGGGCGGCACAGATACGCAGTATTTT
few,.,TRBV5-1,TRBJ2-3,CASSPPGVSDTQYF,TGCGCCAGCAGCCCGCCCGGGGTTTCAGATACGCAGTATTTT
.,TRBD2,TRBV7-2,TRBJ2-1,CASSLTSGGLTSSYNEQFF,TGTGCCAGCAGCTTAACGTCGGGGGGGCTTACAAGCTCCTACAATGAGCAGTTCTTC
few,TRBD1,TRBV3-1,TRBJ1-4,CASSQEDETGWGKLFF,TGTGCCAGCAGCCAAGAAGATGAGACAGGGTGGGGAAAACTGTTTTTT
few,.,TRBV20-1,TRBJ2-3,CSARNPGRRRGTDTQYF,TGCAGTGCTAGAAATCCGGGACGCCGAAGGGGCACAGATACGCAGTATTTT
many,.,TRBV6-5,TRBJ2-5,CASSPPGRGETQYF,TGTGCCAGCAGTCCCCCCGGGAGAGGAGAGACCCAGTACTTC
few,TRBD2,TRBV29-1,TRBJ2-4,CSVVGLAGGNIQYF,TGCAGCGTTGTGGGGCTGGCGGGGGGAAACATTCAGTACTTC
.,TRBD2,TRBV4-3,TRBJ2-1,CASRETSGGEQFF,TGCGCCAGCAGAGAGACTAGCGGGGGTGAGCAGTTCTTC
.,.,TRBV6-5,TRBJ1-6,CASTSGRQLNSPLHF,TGTGCCAGCACCTCTGGGCGACAGCTTAATTCACCCCTCCACTTT
.,TRBD2,TRBV10-3,TRBJ2-3,CAIRNSGGTDTQYF,TGTGCCATCAGAAATAGCGGGGGCACAGATACGCAGTATTTT
.,.,TRBV7-6,TRBJ2-2,CASSSGEGTGELFF,TGTGCCAGCAGCTCAGGGGAGGGCACCGGGGAGCTGTTTTTT
.,TRBD1,TRBV12-3/TRBV12-4,TRBJ2-5,CASSFLTGQQETQYF,TGTGCCAGCAGTTTTTTGACAGGGCAACAAGAGACCCAGTACTTC
once,TRBD1,TRBV4-3,TRBJ2-1,CASSPGTGGFVDNEQFF,TGCGCCAGCAGCCCCGGGACAGGGGGCTTCGTGGACAATGAGCAGTTCTTC
few,TRBD1,TRBV11-3,TRBJ2-1,CASSPRETGLNEQFF,TGTGCCAGCAGCCCTAGGGAGACAGGGCTCAATGAGCAGTTCTTC
.,.,TRBV9,TRBJ2-5,CASSVEDRKGETQYF,TGTGCCAGCAGCGTAGAGGACAGAAAAGGGGAGACCCAGTACTTC
few,.,TRBV27,TRBJ2-5,CASSFGGDKTQYF,TGTGCCAGCAGTTTTGGCGGGGACAAGACCCAGTACTTC
.,.,TRBV20-1,TRBJ1-4,CSVSRQGDEKLFF,TGCAGTGTCAGTCGTCAGGGTGACGAAAAACTGTTTTTT
.,.,TRBV24-1,TRBJ2-5,CATSGARETQYF,TGTGCCACCAGCGGGGCGAGGGAGACCCAGTACTTC
.,TRBD2,TRBV5-1,TRBJ2-5,CASSLGLAGGLRETQYF,TGCGCCAGCAGCTTGGGACTAGCGGGGGGACTCCGGGAGACCCAGTACTTC
few,.,TRBV20-1,TRBJ1-2,CSARDVASYGYTF,TGCAGTGCTAGAGATGTAGCCAGCTATGGCTACACCTTC
many,.,TRBV5-1,TRBJ1-3,CASSLGQISGNTIYF,TGCGCCAGCAGCCTGGGACAAATCTCTGGAAACACCATATATTTT
.,TRBD1,TRBV2,TRBJ2-1,CASSVTGDEQFF,TGTGCCAGCAGCGTGACAGGGGATGAGCAGTTCTTC
.,TRBD1,TRBV6-2/TRBV6-3,TRBJ2-1,CASSAPGQGHNEQFF,TGTGCCAGCAGTGCTCCGGGACAGGGCCACAATGAGCAGTTCTTC
.,.,TRBV4-2,TRBJ1-5,CASSQGVTVGPQHF,TGTGCCAGCAGCCAAGGGGTGACTGTCGGGCCCCAGCATTTT
few,.,TRBV3-1,TRBJ1-5,CASSQDTGRNQPQHF,TGTGCCAGCAGCCAAGATACAGGGCGCAATCAGCCCCAGCATTTT
.,.,TRBV4-1,TRBJ2-3,CASSQGERNTDTQYF,TGCGCCAGCAGCCAAGGGGAGCGGAACACAGATACGCAGTATTTT
.,TRBD2,TRBV11-2,TRBJ2-3,CASSLSSGGVADTQYF,TGTGCCAGCAGCTTATCTAGCGGGGGGGTAGCAGATACGCAGTATTTT
few,.,TRBV12-3/TRBV12-4,TRBJ2-2,CASSNVQGYTGELFF,TGTGCCAGCAGTAACGTACAGGGATACACCGGGGAGCTGTTTTTT
.,.,TRBV2,TRBJ1-6,CASTQGVNSPLHF,TGTGCCAGCACACAGGGTGTGAATTCACCCCTCCACTTT
few,.,TRBV6-5,TRBJ1-1,CASSYTRVDTEAFF,TGTGCCAGCAGTTACACCAGGGTAGACACTGAAGCTTTCTTT
.,TRBD1,TRBV7-2,TRBJ1-6,CASSFGTGETLHF,TGTGCCAGCAGCTTCGGGACAGGGGAAACCCTCCACTTT
.,.,TRBV5-1,TRBJ1-2,CASSTLGIDYGYTF,TGCGCCAGCAGCACCCTGGGTATTGACTATGGCTACACCTTC
few,TRBD2,TRBV5-1,TRBJ2-3,CASSLTGGWTDTQYF,TGCGCCAGCAGCTTGACGGGGGGTTGGACAGATACGCAGTATTTT
.,.,TRBV3-1,TRBJ1-2,CASSQRGADGYTF,TGTGCCAGCAGCCAAAGGGGGGCCGATGGCTACACCTTC
.,TRBD1,TRBV7-2,TRBJ1-2,CASSRGGQAYGYTF,TGTGCCAGCAGCCGAGGGGGACAGGCCTATGGCTACACCTTC
few,.,TRBV6-2/TRBV6-3,TRBJ2-3,CASSLQRDTQYF,TGTGCCAGCAGTCTCCAGAGAGATACGCAGTATTTT
few,.,TRBV9,TRBJ2-2,CASSVVGRKTGELFF,TGTGCCAGCAGCGTAGTGGGGAGAAAGACCGGGGAGCTGTTTTTT
.,.,TRBV12-3/TRBV12-4,TRBJ1-2,CASSLAGGSRSYTF,TGTGCCAGCAGTTTGGCCGGGGGTTCAAGGAGCTACACCTTC